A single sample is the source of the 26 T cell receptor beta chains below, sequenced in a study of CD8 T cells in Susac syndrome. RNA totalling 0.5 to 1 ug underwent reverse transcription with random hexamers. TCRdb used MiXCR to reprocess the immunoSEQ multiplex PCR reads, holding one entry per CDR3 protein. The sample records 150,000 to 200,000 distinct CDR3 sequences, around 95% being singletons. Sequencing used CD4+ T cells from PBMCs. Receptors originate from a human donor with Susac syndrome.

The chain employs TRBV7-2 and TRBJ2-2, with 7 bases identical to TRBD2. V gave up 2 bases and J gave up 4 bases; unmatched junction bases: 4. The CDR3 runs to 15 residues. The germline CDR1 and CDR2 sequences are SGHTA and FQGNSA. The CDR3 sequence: CASSLPGGGTGELFF. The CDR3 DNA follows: TGTGCCAGCAGCTTACCTGGGGGGGGCACCGGGGAGCTGTTTTTT.

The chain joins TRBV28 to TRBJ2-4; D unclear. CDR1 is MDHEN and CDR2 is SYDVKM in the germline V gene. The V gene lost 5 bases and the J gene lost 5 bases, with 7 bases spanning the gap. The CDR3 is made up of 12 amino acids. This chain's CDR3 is CASSLVQNIQYF. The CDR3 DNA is TGTGCCAGCAGTCTCGTCCAAAACATTCAGTACTTC.

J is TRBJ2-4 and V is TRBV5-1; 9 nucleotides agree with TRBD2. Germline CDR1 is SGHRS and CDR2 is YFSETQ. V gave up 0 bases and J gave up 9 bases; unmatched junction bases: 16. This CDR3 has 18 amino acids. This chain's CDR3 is CASSLVGGGATGDSIQYF. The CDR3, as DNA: TGCGCCAGCAGCTTGGTTGGCGGGGGGGCCACCGGTGACTCCATTCAGTACTTC.

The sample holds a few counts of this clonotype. The CDR3: CASIMDEQFF. CDR3 in DNA: TGTGCCAGCATCATGGATGAGCAGTTCTTC. The chain has TRBV6-1 and TRBJ2-1, with D unresolved. Trimming left V 7 bases short and J 8 bases short, with 6 bases between. Germline V gene lookup returns CDR1 MNHNS and CDR2 SASEGT. There are 10 residues in the CDR3.

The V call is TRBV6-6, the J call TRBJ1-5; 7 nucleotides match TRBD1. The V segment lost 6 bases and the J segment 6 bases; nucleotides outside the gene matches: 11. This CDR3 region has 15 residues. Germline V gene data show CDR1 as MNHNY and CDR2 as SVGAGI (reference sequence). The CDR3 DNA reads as TGTGCCAGCAGACATGGGACAGCGAGTGTTCAGCCCCAGCATTTT. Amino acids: CASRHGTASVQPQHF.

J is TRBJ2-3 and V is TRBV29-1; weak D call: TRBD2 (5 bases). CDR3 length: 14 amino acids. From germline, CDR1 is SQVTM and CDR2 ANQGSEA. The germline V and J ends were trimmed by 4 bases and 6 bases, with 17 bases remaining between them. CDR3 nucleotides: TGCAGCGTTGGCCTAGCTGCAGGTGGCGATACGCAGTATTTT. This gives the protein CSVGLAAGGDTQYF.

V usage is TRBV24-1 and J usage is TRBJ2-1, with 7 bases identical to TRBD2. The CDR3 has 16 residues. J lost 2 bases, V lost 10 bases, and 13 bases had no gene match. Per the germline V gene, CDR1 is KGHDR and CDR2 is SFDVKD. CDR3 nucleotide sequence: TGTGCCACGGCCACGGGAGCGGGGCCGACCTACAATGAGCAGTTCTTC. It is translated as CATATGAGPTYNEQFF.

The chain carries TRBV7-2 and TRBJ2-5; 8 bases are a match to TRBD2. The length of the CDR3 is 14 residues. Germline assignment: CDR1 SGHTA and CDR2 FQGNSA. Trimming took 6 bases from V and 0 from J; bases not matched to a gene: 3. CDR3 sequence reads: CASRRGGYQETQYF. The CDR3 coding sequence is TGTGCCAGCAGACGGGGGGGGTACCAAGAGACCCAGTACTTC.

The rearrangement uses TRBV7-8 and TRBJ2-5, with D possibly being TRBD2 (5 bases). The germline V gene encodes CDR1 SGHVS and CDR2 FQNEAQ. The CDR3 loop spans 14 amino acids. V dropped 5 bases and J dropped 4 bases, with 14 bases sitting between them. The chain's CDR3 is CASSHRASTETQYF. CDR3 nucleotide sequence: TGTGCCAGCAGCCACCGGGCTAGCACAGAGACCCAGTACTTC.

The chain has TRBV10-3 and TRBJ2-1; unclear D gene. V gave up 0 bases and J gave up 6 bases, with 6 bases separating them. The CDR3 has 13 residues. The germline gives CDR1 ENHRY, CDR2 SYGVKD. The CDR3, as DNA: TGTGCCATCAGTGAGTCCGAGGCCAATGAGCAGTTCTTC. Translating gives CAISESEANEQFF.

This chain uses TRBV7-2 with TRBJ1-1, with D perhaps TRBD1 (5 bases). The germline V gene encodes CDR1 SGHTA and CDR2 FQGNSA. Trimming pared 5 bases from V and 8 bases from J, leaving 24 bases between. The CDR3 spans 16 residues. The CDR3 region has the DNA TGTGCCAGCAGCCGAGACGTGACATCGGGCCGGGGGGAAGCTTTCTTT. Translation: CASSRDVTSGRGEAFF.

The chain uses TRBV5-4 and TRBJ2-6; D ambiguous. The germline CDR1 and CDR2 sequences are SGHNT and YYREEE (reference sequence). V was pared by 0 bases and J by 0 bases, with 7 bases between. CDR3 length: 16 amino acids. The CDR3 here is CASSLVRSSGANVLTF. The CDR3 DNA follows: TGTGCCAGCAGCTTGGTTCGGAGCTCTGGGGCCAACGTCCTGACTTTC.

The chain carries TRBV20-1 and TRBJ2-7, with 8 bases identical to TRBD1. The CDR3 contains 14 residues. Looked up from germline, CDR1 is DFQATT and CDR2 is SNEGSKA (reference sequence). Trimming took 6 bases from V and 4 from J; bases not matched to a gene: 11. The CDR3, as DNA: TGCAGTGCAGAAGGACAGGGAAATAGGTACGAGCAGTACGTC. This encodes CSAEGQGNRYEQYV.

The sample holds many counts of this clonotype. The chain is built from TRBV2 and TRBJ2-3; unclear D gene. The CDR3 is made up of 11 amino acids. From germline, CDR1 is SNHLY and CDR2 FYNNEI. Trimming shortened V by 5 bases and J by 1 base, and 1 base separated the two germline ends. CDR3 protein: CASSRTDTQYF. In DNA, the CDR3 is TGTGCCAGCAGTCGCACAGATACGCAGTATTTT. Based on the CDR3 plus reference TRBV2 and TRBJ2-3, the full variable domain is EPEVTQTPSHQVTQMGQEVILRCVPISNHLYFYWYRQILGQKVEFLVSFYNNEISEKSEIFDDQFSVERPDGSNFTLKIRSTKLEDSAMYFCASSRTDTQYFGPGTRLTVL.

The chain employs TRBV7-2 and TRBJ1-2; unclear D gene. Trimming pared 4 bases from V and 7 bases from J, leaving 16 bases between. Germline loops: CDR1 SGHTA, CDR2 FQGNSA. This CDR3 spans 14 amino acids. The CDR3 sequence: CASSSDVSMAGYTF. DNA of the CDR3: TGTGCCAGCAGCTCAGATGTCAGTATGGCTGGCTACACCTTC.

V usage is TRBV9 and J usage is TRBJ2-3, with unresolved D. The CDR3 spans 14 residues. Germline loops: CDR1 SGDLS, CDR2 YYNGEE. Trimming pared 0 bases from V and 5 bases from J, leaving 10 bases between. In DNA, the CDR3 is TGTGCCAGCAGCGTAGAACAACCGGGAGATACGCAGTATTTT. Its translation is CASSVEQPGDTQYF.

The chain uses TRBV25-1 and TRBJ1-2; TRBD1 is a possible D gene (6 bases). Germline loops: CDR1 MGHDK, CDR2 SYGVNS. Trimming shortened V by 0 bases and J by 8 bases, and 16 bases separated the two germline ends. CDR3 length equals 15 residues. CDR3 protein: CASSEYAGASAGYTF. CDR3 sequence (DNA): TGTGCCAGCAGTGAATATGCAGGGGCATCGGCGGGCTACACCTTC.

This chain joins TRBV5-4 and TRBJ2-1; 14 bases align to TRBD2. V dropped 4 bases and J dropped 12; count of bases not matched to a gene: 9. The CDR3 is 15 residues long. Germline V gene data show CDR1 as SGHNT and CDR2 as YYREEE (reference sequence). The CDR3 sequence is CASSAGLAGDSRQFF. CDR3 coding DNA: TGTGCCAGCAGCGCGGGACTAGCGGGGGATAGTCGGCAGTTCTTC.

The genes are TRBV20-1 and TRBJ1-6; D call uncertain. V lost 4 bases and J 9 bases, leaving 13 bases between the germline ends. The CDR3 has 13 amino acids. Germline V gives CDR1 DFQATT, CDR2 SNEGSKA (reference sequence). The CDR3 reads CSATPGSSSPLHF. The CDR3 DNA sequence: TGCAGTGCTACACCGGGTTCAAGTTCACCCCTCCACTTT.

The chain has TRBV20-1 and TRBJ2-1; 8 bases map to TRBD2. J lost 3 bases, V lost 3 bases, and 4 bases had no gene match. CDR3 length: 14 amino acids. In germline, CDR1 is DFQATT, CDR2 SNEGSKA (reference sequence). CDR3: CSARISGDYNEQFF. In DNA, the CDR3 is TGCAGTGCTAGGATTAGCGGGGACTACAATGAGCAGTTCTTC.

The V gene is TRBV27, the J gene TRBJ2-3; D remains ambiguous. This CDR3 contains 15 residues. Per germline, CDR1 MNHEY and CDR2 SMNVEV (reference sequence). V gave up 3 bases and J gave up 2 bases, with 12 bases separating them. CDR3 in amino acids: CASSFSGRATDTQYF. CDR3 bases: TGTGCCAGCAGTTTTAGTGGCAGAGCCACAGATACGCAGTATTTT.

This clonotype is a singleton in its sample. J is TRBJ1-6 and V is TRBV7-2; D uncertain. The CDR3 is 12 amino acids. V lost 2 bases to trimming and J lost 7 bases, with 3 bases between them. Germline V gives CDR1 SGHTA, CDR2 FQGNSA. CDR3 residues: CASSLRNSPLHF. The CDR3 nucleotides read TGTGCCAGCAGCTTACGGAATTCACCCCTCCACTTT.

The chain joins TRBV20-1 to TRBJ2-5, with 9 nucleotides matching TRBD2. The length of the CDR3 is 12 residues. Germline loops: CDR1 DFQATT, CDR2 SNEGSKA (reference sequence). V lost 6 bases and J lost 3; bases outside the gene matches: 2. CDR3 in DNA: TGCAGTGCGAGGACTAGCGAAGAGACCCAGTACTTC. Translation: CSARTSEETQYF.

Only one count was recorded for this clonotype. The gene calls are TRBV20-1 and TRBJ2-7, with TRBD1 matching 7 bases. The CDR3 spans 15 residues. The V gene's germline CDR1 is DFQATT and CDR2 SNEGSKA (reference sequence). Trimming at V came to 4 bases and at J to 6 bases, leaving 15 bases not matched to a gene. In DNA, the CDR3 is TGCAGTGCTACAGACAGGGTTGGTCTCTCGTTCGAGCAGTACTTC. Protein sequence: CSATDRVGLSFEQYF.

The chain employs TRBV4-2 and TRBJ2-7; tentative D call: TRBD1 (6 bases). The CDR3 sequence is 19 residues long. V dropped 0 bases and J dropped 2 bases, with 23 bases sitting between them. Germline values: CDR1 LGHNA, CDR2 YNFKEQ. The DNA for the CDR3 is TGTGCCAGCAGCCAAGATCTCCAGGGGTGGGGCGGCCGAGCCTACGAGCAGTACTTC. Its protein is CASSQDLQGWGGRAYEQYF.

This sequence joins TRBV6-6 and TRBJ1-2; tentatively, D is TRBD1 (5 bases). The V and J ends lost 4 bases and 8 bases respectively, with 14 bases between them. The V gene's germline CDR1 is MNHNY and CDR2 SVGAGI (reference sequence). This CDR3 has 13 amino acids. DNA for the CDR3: TGTGCCAGCAGTTTTGGGGCCATGGGAGGCTACACCTTC. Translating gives CASSFGAMGGYTF.